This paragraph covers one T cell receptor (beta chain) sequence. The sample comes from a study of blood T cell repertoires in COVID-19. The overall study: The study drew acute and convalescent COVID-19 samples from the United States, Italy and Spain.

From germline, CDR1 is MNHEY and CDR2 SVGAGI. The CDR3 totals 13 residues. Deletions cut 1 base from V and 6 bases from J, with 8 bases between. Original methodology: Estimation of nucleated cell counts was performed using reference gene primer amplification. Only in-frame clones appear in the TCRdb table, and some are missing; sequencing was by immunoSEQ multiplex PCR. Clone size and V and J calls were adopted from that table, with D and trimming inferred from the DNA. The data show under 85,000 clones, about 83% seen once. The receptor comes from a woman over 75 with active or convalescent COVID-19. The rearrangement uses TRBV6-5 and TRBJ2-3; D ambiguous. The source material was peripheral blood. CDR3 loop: CASSYFQADTQYF. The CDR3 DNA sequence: TGTGCCAGCAGTTACTTCCAGGCCGATACGCAGTATTTT.